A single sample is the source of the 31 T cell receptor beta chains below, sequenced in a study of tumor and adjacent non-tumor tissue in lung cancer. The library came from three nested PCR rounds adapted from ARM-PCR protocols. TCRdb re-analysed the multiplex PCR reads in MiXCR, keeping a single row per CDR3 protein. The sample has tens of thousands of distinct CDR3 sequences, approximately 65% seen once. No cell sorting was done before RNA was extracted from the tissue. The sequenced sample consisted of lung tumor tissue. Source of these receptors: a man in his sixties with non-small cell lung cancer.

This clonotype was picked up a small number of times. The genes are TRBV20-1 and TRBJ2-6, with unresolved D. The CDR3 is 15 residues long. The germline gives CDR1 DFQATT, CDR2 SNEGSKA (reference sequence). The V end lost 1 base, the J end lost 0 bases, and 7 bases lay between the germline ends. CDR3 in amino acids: CSARVGNSGANVLTF. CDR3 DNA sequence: TGCAGTGCTAGAGTTGGGAACTCTGGGGCCAACGTCCTGACTTTC.

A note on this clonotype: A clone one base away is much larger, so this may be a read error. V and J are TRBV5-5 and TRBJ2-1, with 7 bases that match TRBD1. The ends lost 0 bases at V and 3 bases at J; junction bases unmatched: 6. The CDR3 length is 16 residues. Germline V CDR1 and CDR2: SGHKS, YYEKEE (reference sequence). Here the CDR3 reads CASSLGRDRVYNEQFF. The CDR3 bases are TGTGCCAGCAGCTTGGGTCGAGACAGGGTCTACAATGAGCAGTTCTTC. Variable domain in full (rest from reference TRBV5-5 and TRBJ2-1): DAGVTQSPTHLIKTRGQQVTLRCSPISGHKSVSWYQQVLGQGPQFIFQYYEKEERGRGNFPDRFSARQFPNYSSELNVNALLLGDSALYLCASSLGRDRVYNEQFFGPGTRLTVL.

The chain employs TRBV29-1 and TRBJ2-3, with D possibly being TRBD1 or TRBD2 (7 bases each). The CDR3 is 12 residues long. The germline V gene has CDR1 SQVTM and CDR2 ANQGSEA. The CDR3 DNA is TGCAATCAGGGGGAGGGGACAAATACGCAGTATTTT. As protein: CNQGEGTNTQYF.

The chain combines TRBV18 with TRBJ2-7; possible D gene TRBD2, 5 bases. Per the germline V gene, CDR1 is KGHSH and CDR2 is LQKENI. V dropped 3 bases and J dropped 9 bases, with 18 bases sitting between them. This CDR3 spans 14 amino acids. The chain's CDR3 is CASSPERVVNGQYF. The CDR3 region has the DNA TGTGCCAGCTCACCTGAGAGGGTTGTTAACGGGCAGTACTTC.

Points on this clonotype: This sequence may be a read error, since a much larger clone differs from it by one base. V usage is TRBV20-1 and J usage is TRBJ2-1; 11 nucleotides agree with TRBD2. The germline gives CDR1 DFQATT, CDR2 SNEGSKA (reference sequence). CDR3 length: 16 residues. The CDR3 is CSARHTSGGRYIEQFF. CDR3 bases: TGCAGTGCTAGGCATACTAGCGGGGGTCGATACATTGAGCAGTTCTTC.

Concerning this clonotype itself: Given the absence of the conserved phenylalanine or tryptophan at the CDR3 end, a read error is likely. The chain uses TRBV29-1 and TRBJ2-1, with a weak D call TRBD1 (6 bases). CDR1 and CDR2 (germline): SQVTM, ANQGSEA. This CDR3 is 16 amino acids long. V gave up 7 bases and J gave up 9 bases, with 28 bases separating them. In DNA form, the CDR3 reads TGCAGCGCTAACGAGGCCACACAGGGTATCATGGGTGAGCAGTTCCTC. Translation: CSANEATQGIMGEQFL.

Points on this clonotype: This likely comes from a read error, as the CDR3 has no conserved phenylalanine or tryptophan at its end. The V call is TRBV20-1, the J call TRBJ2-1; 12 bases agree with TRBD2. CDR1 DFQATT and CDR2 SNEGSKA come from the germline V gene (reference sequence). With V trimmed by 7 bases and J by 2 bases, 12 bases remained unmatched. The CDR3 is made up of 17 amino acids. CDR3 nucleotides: TGCAGTGTTAGTGGCTCCGGACTAGCGGGGACCTACAATGAGCAGTTCTCC. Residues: CSVSGSGLAGTYNEQFS.

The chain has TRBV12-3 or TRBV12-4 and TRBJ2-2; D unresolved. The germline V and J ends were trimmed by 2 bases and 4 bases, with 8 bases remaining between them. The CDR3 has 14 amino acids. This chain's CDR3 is CASSLPGGTGELFF. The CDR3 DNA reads TGTGCCAGCAGTTTACCAGGTGGCACCGGGGAGCTGTTTTTT.

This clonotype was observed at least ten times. DNA for the CDR3: TGTGCCAGCAGTTTTGGGACAGGCCTTCAAGAGACCCAGTACTTC. Protein: CASSFGTGLQETQYF. The chain joins TRBV27 to TRBJ2-5, with 8 bases lining up with TRBD1. This CDR3 has 15 amino acids. The J segment lost 2 bases and the V segment lost 3 bases, leaving 5 bases of the junction unmatched. Germline V CDR1 and CDR2: MNHEY, SMNVEV (reference sequence).

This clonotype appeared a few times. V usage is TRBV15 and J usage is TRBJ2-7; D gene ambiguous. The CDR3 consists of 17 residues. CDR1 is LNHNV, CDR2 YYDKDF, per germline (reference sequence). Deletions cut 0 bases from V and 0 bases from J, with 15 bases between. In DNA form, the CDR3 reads TGTGCCACCAGCAGAGATGTGGGGTGGGTAGACTCCTACGAGCAGTACTTC. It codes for CATSRDVGWVDSYEQYF.

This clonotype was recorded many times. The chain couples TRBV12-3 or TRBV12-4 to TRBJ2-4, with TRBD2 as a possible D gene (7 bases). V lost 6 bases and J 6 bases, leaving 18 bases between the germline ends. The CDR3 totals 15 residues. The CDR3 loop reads CASSPLGGHGNIQYF. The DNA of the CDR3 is TGTGCCAGCAGCCCCCTCGGGGGGCATGGAAACATTCAGTACTTC.

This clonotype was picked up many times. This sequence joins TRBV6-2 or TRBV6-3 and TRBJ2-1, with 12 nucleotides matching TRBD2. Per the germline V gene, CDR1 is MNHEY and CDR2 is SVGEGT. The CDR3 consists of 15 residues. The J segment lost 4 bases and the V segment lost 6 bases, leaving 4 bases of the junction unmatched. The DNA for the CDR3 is TGTGCCAGCAGGTCTAGCGGGAGGGGGTACAATGAGCAGTTCTTC. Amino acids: CASRSSGRGYNEQFF.

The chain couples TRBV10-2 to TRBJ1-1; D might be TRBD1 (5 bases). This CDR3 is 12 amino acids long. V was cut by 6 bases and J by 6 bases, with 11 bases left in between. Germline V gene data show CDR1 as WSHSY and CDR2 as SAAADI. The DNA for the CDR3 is TGCGCCAGCAGGGACAAGGGCGCTGAAGCTTTCTTT. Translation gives CASRDKGAEAFF.

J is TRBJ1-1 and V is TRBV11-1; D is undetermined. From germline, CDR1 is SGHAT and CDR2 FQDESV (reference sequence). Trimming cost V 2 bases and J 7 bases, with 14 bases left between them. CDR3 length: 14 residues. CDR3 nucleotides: TGTGCCAGCAGCTTATCGGCGGAGGAGAGTGAAGCTTTCTTT. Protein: CASSLSAEESEAFF. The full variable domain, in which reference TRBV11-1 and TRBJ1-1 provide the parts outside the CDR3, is EAEVAQSPRYKITEKSQAVAFWCDPISGHATLYWYRQILGQGPELLVQFQDESVVDDSQLPKDRFSAERLKGVDSTLKIQPAELGDSAMYLCASSLSAEESEAFFGQGTRLTVV.

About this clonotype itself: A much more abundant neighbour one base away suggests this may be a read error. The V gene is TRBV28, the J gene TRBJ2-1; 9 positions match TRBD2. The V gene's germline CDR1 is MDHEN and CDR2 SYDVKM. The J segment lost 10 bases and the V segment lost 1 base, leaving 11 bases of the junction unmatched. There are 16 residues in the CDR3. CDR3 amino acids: CASSLSFAGGLLEQFF. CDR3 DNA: TGTGCCAGCAGTTTATCTTTTGCGGGGGGGTTACTGGAGCAGTTCTTC.

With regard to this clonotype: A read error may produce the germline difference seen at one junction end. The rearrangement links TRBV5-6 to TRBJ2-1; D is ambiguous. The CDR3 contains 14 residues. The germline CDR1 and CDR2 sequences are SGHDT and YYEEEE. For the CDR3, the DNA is TGTGCCTGCAGCGTGACGGGCCGCGACAATGAGCAGTTCTTC. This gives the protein CACSVTGRDNEQFF.

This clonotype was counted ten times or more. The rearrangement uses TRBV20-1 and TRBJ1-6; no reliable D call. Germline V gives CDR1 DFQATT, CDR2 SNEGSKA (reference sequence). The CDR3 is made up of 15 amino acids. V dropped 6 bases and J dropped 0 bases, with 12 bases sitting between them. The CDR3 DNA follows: TGCAGTGCCCCGGACCATCTCTCCTATAATTCACCCCTCCACTTT. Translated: CSAPDHLSYNSPLHF.

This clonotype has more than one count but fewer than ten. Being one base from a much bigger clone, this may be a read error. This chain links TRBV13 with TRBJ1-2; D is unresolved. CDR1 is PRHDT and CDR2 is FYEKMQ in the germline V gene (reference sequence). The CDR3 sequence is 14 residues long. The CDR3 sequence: CVSSLETILRGYTF. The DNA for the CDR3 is TGTGTCAGCAGCTTAGAGACAATCTTGAGGGGCTACACCTTC.

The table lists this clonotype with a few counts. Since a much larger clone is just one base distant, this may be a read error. The CDR3 spells CTSSEIRVGTEAFF. In DNA form, the CDR3 reads TGTACCAGCAGTGAAATCAGGGTAGGGACTGAAGCTTTCTTT. The V gene is TRBV6-1, the J gene TRBJ1-1; D is possibly TRBD1 (5 bases). Looked up from germline, CDR1 is MNHNS and CDR2 is SASEGT. The length of the CDR3 is 14 residues.

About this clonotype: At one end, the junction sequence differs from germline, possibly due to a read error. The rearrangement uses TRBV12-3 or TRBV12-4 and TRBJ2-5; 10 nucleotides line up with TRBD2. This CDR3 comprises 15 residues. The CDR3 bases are TGTGCTAGCTCGGATACGGGACTAGCGTTAGAGGCCCAGTATTTC. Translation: CASSDTGLALEAQYF.

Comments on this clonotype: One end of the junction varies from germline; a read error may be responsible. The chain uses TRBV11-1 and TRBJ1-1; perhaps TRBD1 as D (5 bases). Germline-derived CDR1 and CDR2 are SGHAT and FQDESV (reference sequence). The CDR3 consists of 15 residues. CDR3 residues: CASSLKRGHDTEAFF. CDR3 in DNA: TGTGCTAGCAGCTTGAAGAGGGGCCACGACACTGAAGCTTTCTTT.

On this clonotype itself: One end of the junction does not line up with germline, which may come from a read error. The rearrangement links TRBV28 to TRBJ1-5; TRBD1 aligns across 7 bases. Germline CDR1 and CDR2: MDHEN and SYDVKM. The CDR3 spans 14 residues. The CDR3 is CASSLQGGNQSQHF. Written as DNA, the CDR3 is TGTGCCAGCAGTTTACAAGGGGGCAATCAGTCCCAGCATTTT.

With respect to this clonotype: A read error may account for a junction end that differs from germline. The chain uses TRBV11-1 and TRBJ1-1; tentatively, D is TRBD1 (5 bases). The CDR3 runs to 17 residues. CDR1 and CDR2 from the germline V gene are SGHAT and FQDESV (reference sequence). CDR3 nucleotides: TGCGCCAGCAGCTTATTCAGTGACAGCACAGTTAACACTGAAGCTTTCTTC. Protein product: CASSLFSDSTVNTEAFF.

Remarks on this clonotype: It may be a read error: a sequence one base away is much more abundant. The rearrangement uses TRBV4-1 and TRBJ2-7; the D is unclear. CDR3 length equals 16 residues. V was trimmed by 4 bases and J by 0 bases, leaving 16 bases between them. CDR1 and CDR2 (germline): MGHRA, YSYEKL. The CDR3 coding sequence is TGCGCCAGCAGCCGACCAACCTTAGTTAGCTCCTACGAGCAGTACTTC. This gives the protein CASSRPTLVSSYEQYF.

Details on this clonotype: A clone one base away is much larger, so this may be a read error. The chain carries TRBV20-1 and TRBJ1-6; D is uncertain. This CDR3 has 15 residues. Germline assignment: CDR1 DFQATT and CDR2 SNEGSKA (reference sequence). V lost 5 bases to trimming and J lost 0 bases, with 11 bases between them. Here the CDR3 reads CSALTWSSYNSPLHF. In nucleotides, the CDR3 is TGCAGTGCTCTGACATGGAGCTCCTATAATTCACCCCTCCACTTT.

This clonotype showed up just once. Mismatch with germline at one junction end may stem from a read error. CDR3 amino acids: CASSPWGLAGAQENQYF. Here the CDR3 DNA reads TGTGCCAGCAGCCCGTGGGGACTAGCGGGGGCCCAAGAGAACCAGTACTTC. The V call is TRBV5-4, the J call TRBJ2-5, with 14 positions matching TRBD2. CDR3 length: 17 residues. Germline V gives CDR1 SGHNT, CDR2 YYREEE (reference sequence). Using reference TRBV5-4 and TRBJ2-5 for the parts outside the CDR3, the full variable domain is ETGVTQSPTHLIKTRGQQVTLRCSSQSGHNTVSWYQQALGQGPQFIFQYYREEENGRGNFPPRFSGLQFPNYSSELNVNALELDDSALYLCASSPWGLAGAQENQYFGPGTRLLVL.

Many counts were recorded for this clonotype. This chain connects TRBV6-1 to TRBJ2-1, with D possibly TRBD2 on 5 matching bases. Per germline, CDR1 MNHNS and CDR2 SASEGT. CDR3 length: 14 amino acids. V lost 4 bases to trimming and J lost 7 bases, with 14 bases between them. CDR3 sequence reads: CASSVIGVPNEQFF. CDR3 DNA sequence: TGTGCCAGCAGTGTAATCGGGGTGCCGAATGAGCAGTTCTTC.

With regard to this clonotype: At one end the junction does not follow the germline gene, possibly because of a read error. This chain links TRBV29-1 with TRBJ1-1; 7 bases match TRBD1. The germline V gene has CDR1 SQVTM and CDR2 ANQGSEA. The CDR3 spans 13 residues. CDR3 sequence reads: CSVRQGLNIEALF. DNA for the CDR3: TGCAGCGTGCGACAGGGATTAAACATTGAAGCTCTCTTT.

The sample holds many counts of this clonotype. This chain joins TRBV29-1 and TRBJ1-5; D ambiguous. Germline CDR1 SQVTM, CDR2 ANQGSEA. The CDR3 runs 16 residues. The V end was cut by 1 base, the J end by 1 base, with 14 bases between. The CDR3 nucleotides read TGCAGCGTTGAAGGGAGGAGTAAGGAGAGCAATCAGCCCCAGCATTTT. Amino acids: CSVEGRSKESNQPQHF.

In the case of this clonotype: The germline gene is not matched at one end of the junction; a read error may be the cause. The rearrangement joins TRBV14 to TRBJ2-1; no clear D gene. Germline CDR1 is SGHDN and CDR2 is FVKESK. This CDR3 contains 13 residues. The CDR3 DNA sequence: TGTGCCAGCAGCTCCATCTTAAACAATGAACAGCTCTTC. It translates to CASSSILNNEQLF.

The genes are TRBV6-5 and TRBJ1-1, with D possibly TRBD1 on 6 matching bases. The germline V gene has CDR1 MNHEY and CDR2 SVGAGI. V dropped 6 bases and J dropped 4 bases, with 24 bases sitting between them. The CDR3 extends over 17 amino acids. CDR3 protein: CASSQTIGGALGTEAFF. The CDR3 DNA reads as TGTGCCAGCAGCCAAACCATTGGGGGGGCCTTGGGCACTGAAGCTTTCTTT.